These T cell receptor beta chains were read from a single sample in a study of OX40 agonist ivuxolimab in advanced cancers. Assay used: immunoSEQ multiplex PCR; TCRdb lists only in-frame clones, some missing. The sample holds just under 80,000 clones; approximately 89% are singletons and the top ten take approximately 0.38%. The material was CD4+ or CD8+ T cells sorted from blood, obtained in a trial of the OX40 agonist ivuxolimab. The receptors come from an adult with an advanced solid tumor such as melanoma, head and neck, liver or kidney cancer. CDR3s include the opening cysteine and the closing phenylalanine or tryptophan. D genes are given only for firm matches. Clone size is given for some rows only: seen once, a few or many times, or a class if the clone is expanded.

TRBD1	.	TRBV12-5	TRBJ1-1	TGTGCTAGTGGCCAATCTTTCCGACGGACAGGGGACAACACTGAAGCTTTCTTT	CASGQSFRRTGDNTEAFF
.	.	TRBV2	TRBJ2-3	TGTGCCAGCAGTGAGGGCGCCACAGATACGCAGTATTTT	CASSEGATDTQYF
.	.	TRBV6-5	TRBJ1-5	TGTGCCAGCAGTTACCGGGACGGTAGCAATCAGCCCCAGCATTTT	CASSYRDGSNQPQHF
.	once	TRBV14	TRBJ2-2	TGTGCCAGCAGCCAAGAGTCGCGAATCACCGGGGAGCTGTTTTTT	CASSQESRITGELFF
.	.	TRBV7-6	TRBJ1-1	TGTGCCAGCAGCTTGGGGCAGAACACTGAAGCTTTCTTT	CASSLGQNTEAFF
.	.	TRBV18	TRBJ1-5	TGTGCCAGCTCACCCCAGGGACAGCCCCAGCATTTT	CASSPQGQPQHF
.	.	TRBV5-1	TRBJ2-5	TGCGCCAGCAGCTTGGGGGGAAGGAGGCAGGAGACCCAGTACTTC	CASSLGGRRQETQYF
.	.	TRBV6-5	TRBJ2-7	TGTGCCAGCAGTTACTCGCAGGGACCCTACGAGCAGTACTTC	CASSYSQGPYEQYF
TRBD2	.	TRBV6-1	TRBJ2-7	TGTGCCAGCAGTGGGAGGGCGGGAGGGCCAGCCGAGCAGTACTTC	CASSGRAGGPAEQYF
.	.	TRBV21-1	TRBJ2-7	TGTGCCAGGGGTCGGACTAGCGGGAGTGACGAGCAGTACTTC	CARGRTSGSDEQYF
.	.	TRBV5-1	TRBJ2-3	TGCGCCAGCAGCCGAGGGACGACTAGCACAGATACGCAGTATTTT	CASSRGTTSTDTQYF
TRBD1	.	TRBV7-2	TRBJ2-7	TGTGCCAGCTTCCCTACAGGGGCCTCCTACGAGCAGTACTTC	CASFPTGASYEQYF
.	once	TRBV7-2	TRBJ1-2	TGTGCCAGCAGCTTAGCATCGGGGCAGAAGGGAAAGAGTGGCTACACCTTC	CASSLASGQKGKSGYTF
TRBD1	.	TRBV19	TRBJ1-1	TGTGCCAGTAGAAACAGGGGGCGCGTGACTGAAGCTTTCTTT	CASRNRGRVTEAFF
.	.	TRBV6-5	TRBJ1-6	TGTGCCAGCAGGTCCAGGGAATATTCACCCCTCCACTTT	CASRSREYSPLHF
TRBD1	.	TRBV11-3	TRBJ1-6	TGTGCCAGCAGCTCGACAGGGTTTAATTCACCCCTCCACTTT	CASSSTGFNSPLHF
.	.	TRBV7-2	TRBJ2-1	TGTGCCAGCAGCCCAGATGCGGGAAGAAATGAGCAGTTCTTC	CASSPDAGRNEQFF
.	.	TRBV6-5	TRBJ1-5	TGTGCCAGCAGTGTACAGGGAGATCAGCCCCAGCATTTT	CASSVQGDQPQHF
.	.	TRBV14	TRBJ1-3	TGTGCCAGCAGCCAAGATGGCAGGACTGGAAACACCATATATTTT	CASSQDGRTGNTIYF
.	.	TRBV5-4	TRBJ2-5	TGTGCCAGCAGCTCAGGTAGGGAGACCCAGTACTTC	CASSSGRETQYF
.	.	TRBV27	TRBJ1-1	TGTGCCAGCAGTGGCCGGGAGAAAGCTTTCTTT	CASSGREKAFF
TRBD2	.	TRBV11-2	TRBJ2-7	TGTGCCAGCAGCCCCCACCCACTAGCGGGAGCCGGCGAGCAGTACTTC	CASSPHPLAGAGEQYF
TRBD1	.	TRBV6-1	TRBJ1-1	TGTGCCAGCAGTGAAGCCAGGGGGACTGAAGCTTTCTTT	CASSEARGTEAFF
TRBD1	.	TRBV5-1	TRBJ2-7	TGCGCCAGCAGCTCGACAGGGACGGATGGAGAGCAGTACTTC	CASSSTGTDGEQYF
.	.	TRBV2	TRBJ2-7	TGTGCCAGCAGCACGGGACAAACCTACGAGCAGTACTTC	CASSTGQTYEQYF
.	once	TRBV29-1	TRBJ1-1	TGCAGCGCAAGAGAGGGCCGGATGAACACTGAAGCTTTCTTT	CSAREGRMNTEAFF
.	.	TRBV7-6	TRBJ1-1	TGTGCCAGCAGCTTAGCGAGTAAGGGTAAGGGGACTGAAGCTTTCTTT	CASSLASKGKGTEAFF
TRBD1	.	TRBV10-1	TRBJ1-1	TGCGCCAGCAGTGTGGACAGGGACGCTGAAGCTTTCTTT	CASSVDRDAEAFF
TRBD2	.	TRBV10-3	TRBJ2-1	TGTGCCATCAGCGGTACGTTACCAGCGGGAGCAGCCTACAATGAGCAGTTCTTC	CAISGTLPAGAAYNEQFF
TRBD1	.	TRBV14	TRBJ2-7	TGTGCCAGCAGCCGGACAGGGGGCCTCTACGAGCAGTACTTC	CASSRTGGLYEQYF
.	.	TRBV5-4	TRBJ1-2	TGTGCCAGCAGCTTGGCCTACAACGGCTATGGCTACACCTTC	CASSLAYNGYGYTF
TRBD1	.	TRBV19	TRBJ1-5	TGTGCCAGTAGTATAAATCGACAGGGGAGGTATCAGCCCCAGCATTTT	CASSINRQGRYQPQHF
.	.	TRBV28	TRBJ1-5	TGTGCCAGCCGACCCATCAATCAGCCCCAGCATTTT	CASRPINQPQHF
.	.	TRBV10-2	TRBJ1-2	TGCGCCAGCAGTACCGCCGGGGATGGCTACACCTTC	CASSTAGDGYTF
TRBD2	.	TRBV28	TRBJ2-7	TGTGCCAGCAACAGACTAGCGGGAGTTCACGAGCAGTACTTC	CASNRLAGVHEQYF
TRBD1	.	TRBV5-8	TRBJ1-2	TGTGCCAGCTCGGATGGTTCTACAGGGGATTGGGGGAATGGCTACACCTTC	CASSDGSTGDWGNGYTF
.	.	TRBV25-1	TRBJ1-1	TGTGCCAGCAGTGAAGCCGGTTTCGAGAACACTGAAGCTTTCTTT	CASSEAGFENTEAFF